This TCR beta chain was captured by sequencing in a study of OX40 agonist ivuxolimab in advanced cancers. Study at large: Ivuxolimab is an agonistic anti-OX40 (CD134) antibody, and patients were treated with it. Cohort: 75% to 90% men, mean age about 60, aged about 23 to 80. Two cutaneous melanoma patients and one hepatocellular carcinoma patient, three in all, had partial responses.

Notes on the study in general: Blood T cells, both CD4+ and CD8+, expanded clonally by week 6 at 0.1 to 3.0 mg/kg.

Assay: immunoSEQ multiplex PCR; the TCRdb copy retains only in-frame clones and omits some. The data show about 72,000 clones, 75% to 90% seen once. V gave up 0 bases and J gave up 8 bases, with 14 bases separating them. The length of the CDR3 is 15 residues. The V gene's germline CDR1 is SGHVS and CDR2 FNYEAQ. As to this clone: Its specificity is not known.

Sample: CD4+ or CD8+ T cells sorted from blood, taken in a trial of the OX40 agonist ivuxolimab. This sequence originates from an adult with an advanced solid tumor such as melanoma, head and neck, liver or kidney cancer. V is TRBV7-6 and J is TRBJ1-3; possibly TRBD1 for D (5 bases). CDR3 in DNA: TGTGCCAGCAGCTTAGCTCCCCAGGGCGGACACACCATATATTTT. It specifies CASSLAPQGGHTIYF.